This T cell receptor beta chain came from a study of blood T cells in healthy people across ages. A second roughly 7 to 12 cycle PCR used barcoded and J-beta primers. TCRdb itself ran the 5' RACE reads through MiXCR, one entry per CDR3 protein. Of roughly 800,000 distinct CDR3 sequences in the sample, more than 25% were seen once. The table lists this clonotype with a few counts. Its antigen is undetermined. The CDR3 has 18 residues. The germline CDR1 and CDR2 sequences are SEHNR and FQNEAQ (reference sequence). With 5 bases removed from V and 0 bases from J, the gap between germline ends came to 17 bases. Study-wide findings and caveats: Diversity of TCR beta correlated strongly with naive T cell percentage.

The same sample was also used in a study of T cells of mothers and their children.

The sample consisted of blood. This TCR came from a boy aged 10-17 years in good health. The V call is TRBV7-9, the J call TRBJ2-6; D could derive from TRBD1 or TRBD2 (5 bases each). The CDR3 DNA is TGTGCCAGCAGCCCCCCGGGACGGCTACTCTCTGGGGCCAACGTCCTGACTTTC. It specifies CASSPPGRLLSGANVLTF.